Listed here is a single TCR beta chain. This clonotype was counted many times. Its antigen target is currently unknown. The record has no base qualities; no much larger clone is one base away. The sample is drawn from a study of identical twins listed by TCRdb under 2016. About the study as a whole: The study deep-sequenced TCR alpha and beta repertoires from monozygotic twins, unrelated adults of various ages and cord blood to test whether fetal clonotypes persist. Replicate twin experiments were performed at different times using different library preparation protocols to rule out contamination. The investigation overall reported the following: In monozygotic twins, out-of-frame TCR alpha sharing was systematically underestimated by recombination models, although the models agreed with sharing between unrelated individuals. Compared with coincidental sharing between unrelated individuals, out-of-frame TCR alpha sequences shared between twins showed an excess of sequences with low generation probability. Zero-insertion analyses could be partly confounded by invariant T cells such as MAIT and iNKT, though diverse VJ usage argued against such confounding for most clonotypes. Because the same donors could not be followed over many years, the conclusions depended on cross-sectional statistical analysis. The excess sharing between twins in beta out-of-frame sequences was weaker because fewer shared sequences reduced the signal-to-noise ratio. Fewer insertions were carried by abundant cord blood beta clonotypes; a weaker similar trend was observed in young adult naive repertoires, while no such trend was observed in memory repertoires.

All donors were healthy Caucasians. Three unrelated non-twin adults were additionally sequenced: a male aged 18 to 30, a male aged 50 to 60 and a female aged 50 to 60. Using Miltenyi CD45RO+ enrichment and human naive T-cell isolation kits, memory (CD45RO+) and naive T cells were isolated from PBMC. The germline V gene encodes CDR1 SGDLS and CDR2 YYNGEE. The CDR3 runs 15 residues from the cysteine to the phenylalanine. Solely the CDR3 DNA is kept, with 45 bases framed from the first base. Germline trimming amounts to 4 bases on V and 4 bases on J, with 2 as the count of junction bases outside the gene matches. The receptor library was made with 5' RACE. The data were produced on an Illumina HiSeq 2000. Template switching introduced a universal primer binding site; the final cDNA contained a unique molecular identifier, enabling accurate counting of TCR cDNA molecules. Specific primers in the conserved constant-segment region were used to synthesize first-strand cDNA for TCR alpha and beta chains. To control for contamination, every cDNA library carried two barcodes: a SMART-Mk sample barcode plus Illumina barcodes. Two successive PCR steps introduced TruSeq adapter sequences along with Illumina sample barcodes. TCR alpha and beta cDNA libraries were sequenced on the Illumina HiSeq platform with custom primers. On the authors' methods: Raw reads were processed with MiGEC to extract unique molecular identifiers, and MiXCR was used to determine CDR3 positions. Recombination models were inferred per individual with the repgenHMM and IGoR tools using an EM algorithm. Shared clonotypes were analyzed with the tcR package in R, and sharing was normalized by the product of cloneset sizes. Out-of-frame nonproductive sequences were analyzed to study raw recombination free of thymic and clonal selection effects. TCRdb reprocessed the public reads (quality trimming at Q25 with fastp, clone calling with MiXCR) and kept in-frame beta chains. Rows with a matching CDR3 protein are joined into one entry that keeps the most common DNA and genes. TCRdb's processing, not the authors', yielded these V and J calls. The sample includes some 710,000 distinct CDR3 sequences, with over 5% observed a single time. The top ten hold approximately 1.6% of the sample.

The rearrangement joined TRBV9 to TRBJ2-1; 13 nucleotides in the junction match TRBD2. The source is a man between 18 and 35 years old in good health. The sequencing sample was made of naive T cells sorted from blood. The sample's cell subset or site label, in plain terms: cells isolated with a human naive T-cell isolation kit. The nucleotide sequence is TGTGCCAGCAGCATGGGACTAGCGGGATACAATGAGCAGTTCTTC. This is translated as CASSMGLAGYNEQFF.